A selection of T cell receptor beta chains follows, all from one sample in a study of T-cell memory formation after mild COVID-19. TCRdb processed the 5' RACE reads anew with MiXCR; each CDR3 protein has one entry. This table holds just over 350,000 distinct CDR3 sequences, 13% to 15% found once. The material sequenced was PBMCs or a T cell subset sorted from them (not recorded which). These receptors came from a man between 18 and 35 years old who had mild COVID-19 (a few samples of this study predate the infection). Cell type and time point are not known. Both conserved end residues are part of each CDR3. Fields, in order: V gene, clone size, D gene, J gene, CDR3 DNA, CDR3 protein. A D gene is named only where the DNA matches it firmly. Rows may omit the clone size; those that give it use once, few, many or a size class.

V: TRBV4-2; size: -; D: -; J: TRBJ1-2; DNA: TGTGCCAGCAGCCAAGTCCACTCACCGGGAACTAACTATGGCTACACCTTC; CDR3: CASSQVHSPGTNYGYTF
V: TRBV3-1; size: many; D: -; J: TRBJ2-2; DNA: TGTGCCAGCAGCCGCCGGGCCACCGGGGAGCTGTTTTTT; CDR3: CASSRRATGELFF
V: TRBV20-1; size: few; D: TRBD1; J: TRBJ1-4; DNA: TGCAGTGCTAAGCGACAGGGTGTTGAAAAACTGTTTTTT; CDR3: CSAKRQGVEKLFF
V: TRBV30; size: few; D: -; J: TRBJ1-1; DNA: TGTGCCTGGACCTTTAGGGAGAACACTGAAGCTTTCTTT; CDR3: CAWTFRENTEAFF
V: TRBV24-1; size: -; D: TRBD1; J: TRBJ1-1; DNA: TGTGCCACCAGTGACTCCAGGGGGACTGAAGCTTTCTTT; CDR3: CATSDSRGTEAFF
V: TRBV10-3; size: -; D: TRBD1; J: TRBJ1-2; DNA: TGTGCCATCAGAGACAGGGTAGTTAACTATGGCTACACCTTC; CDR3: CAIRDRVVNYGYTF
V: TRBV6-2/TRBV6-3; size: -; D: -; J: TRBJ2-3; DNA: TGTGCCAGCAGTTACGGGGCGGGGGCCCGTCAAGGAACGCAGTATTTT; CDR3: CASSYGAGARQGTQYF
V: TRBV6-6; size: -; D: -; J: TRBJ2-7; DNA: TGTGCCAGCAGCCTATACAAGGACGAGCAGTACTTC; CDR3: CASSLYKDEQYF
V: TRBV7-2; size: -; D: -; J: TRBJ1-1; DNA: TGTGCCAGCAGCTTAGAGGCCCCACCTTGGGGTGAAGCTTTCTTT; CDR3: CASSLEAPPWGEAFF
V: TRBV5-1; size: many; D: TRBD2; J: TRBJ2-1; DNA: TGCGCCAGCAGCTTGGGACTAGCTTCCTACAATGAGCAGTTCTTC; CDR3: CASSLGLASYNEQFF
V: TRBV12-3/TRBV12-4; size: -; D: TRBD1; J: TRBJ1-4; DNA: TGTGCCAGCAGCCCCGGGACAGGGGTGTTTTTT; CDR3: CASSPGTGVFF
V: TRBV5-1; size: -; D: TRBD1; J: TRBJ1-2; DNA: TGCGCCAGCAGCACCGGGACAGGGCTTAACTATGGCTACACCTTC; CDR3: CASSTGTGLNYGYTF
V: TRBV5-1; size: -; D: TRBD1; J: TRBJ2-5; DNA: TGCGCCAGCAGCTCAACCTACGGACAGGGGAAGACCCAGTACTTC; CDR3: CASSSTYGQGKTQYF
V: TRBV4-1; size: few; D: -; J: TRBJ1-4; DNA: TGCGCCAGCAGCCAAGAAGGCAGTTTGGGAGAAAAACTGTTTTTT; CDR3: CASSQEGSLGEKLFF
V: TRBV29-1; size: once; D: -; J: TRBJ1-2; DNA: TGCAGCGGACGGATGGGGGACGGCTACACCTTC; CDR3: CSGRMGDGYTF
V: TRBV9; size: -; D: TRBD1; J: TRBJ2-5; DNA: TGTGCCAGCAGCACGGGGACAGGTGAAGAGACCCAGTACTTC; CDR3: CASSTGTGEETQYF
V: TRBV6-6; size: -; D: -; J: TRBJ2-5; DNA: TGTGCCAGCAGTTACTCCCGACAACGGGGAGGAGAGACCCAGTACTTC; CDR3: CASSYSRQRGGETQYF
V: TRBV11-2; size: -; D: TRBD1; J: TRBJ2-1; DNA: TGTGCCAGCAGCAGACCGAGGACAGGGAGCTACAATGAGCAGTTCTTC; CDR3: CASSRPRTGSYNEQFF
V: TRBV10-3; size: few; D: TRBD1; J: TRBJ1-1; DNA: TGTGCCATCAGTGAGTCGGACAGGGCCTTGACTGAAGCTTTCTTT; CDR3: CAISESDRALTEAFF
V: TRBV5-6; size: -; D: -; J: TRBJ1-5; DNA: TGTGCCAGCAGCCGGCGGGAGGAAGGCAATCAGCCCCAGCATTTT; CDR3: CASSRREEGNQPQHF
V: TRBV6-6; size: many; D: -; J: TRBJ1-6; DNA: TGTGCCAGCAGTACAGGGACGGTTGGGTCACCCCTCCACTTT; CDR3: CASSTGTVGSPLHF
V: TRBV19; size: -; D: -; J: TRBJ2-1; DNA: TGTGCCAGTAACTCACTAGGTTTCTATAGGCAGTTCTTC; CDR3: CASNSLGFYRQFF
V: TRBV5-1; size: few; D: -; J: TRBJ1-1; DNA: TGCGCCAGCAGCTTGGCCGGGGGGATGAACACTGAAGCTTTCTTT; CDR3: CASSLAGGMNTEAFF
V: TRBV7-9; size: -; D: -; J: TRBJ1-2; DNA: TGTGCCAGCAGCTCCAGCTTGGCAGCTCCCTATGGCTACACCTTC; CDR3: CASSSSLAAPYGYTF
V: TRBV21-1; size: few; D: -; J: TRBJ2-3; DNA: TGTGCCAGCAGCAAGGGGGCCGGAGATACGCAGTATTTT; CDR3: CASSKGAGDTQYF
V: TRBV6-2/TRBV6-3; size: -; D: -; J: TRBJ1-1; DNA: TGTGCCAGCAGTTACAGCGTCCATGTCCTTGAAGCTTTCTTT; CDR3: CASSYSVHVLEAFF
V: TRBV4-2; size: few; D: -; J: TRBJ1-5; DNA: TGTGCCAGCAGCCAAGACTTACATCAGCCCCAGCATTTT; CDR3: CASSQDLHQPQHF
V: TRBV24-1; size: many; D: -; J: TRBJ2-2; DNA: TGTGCCACCTCGGGGGGCGGCAGTCTGAACACCGGGGAGCTGTTTTTT; CDR3: CATSGGGSLNTGELFF
V: TRBV6-2/TRBV6-3; size: few; D: -; J: TRBJ2-2; DNA: TGTGCCAGCAGTGCCGGGGAGCTGTTTTTT; CDR3: CASSAGELFF
V: TRBV2; size: few; D: -; J: TRBJ1-5; DNA: TGTGCCAGCAGTTGGGGGCATCAGCCCCAGCATTTT; CDR3: CASSWGHQPQHF
V: TRBV6-2/TRBV6-3; size: -; D: -; J: TRBJ2-3; DNA: TGTGCCAGCAGTTACACCAGGACAGATACGCAGTATTTT; CDR3: CASSYTRTDTQYF
V: TRBV4-1; size: -; D: -; J: TRBJ2-3; DNA: TGCGCCAGCTCCCCCCGGGAAGGTACAGATACGCAGTATTTT; CDR3: CASSPREGTDTQYF
V: TRBV5-1; size: -; D: -; J: TRBJ2-3; DNA: TGCGCCAGCACCTACTCCGGGGGAGCAGATACGCAGTATTTT; CDR3: CASTYSGGADTQYF
V: TRBV19; size: -; D: -; J: TRBJ1-5; DNA: TGTGCCAGTGGAGGGGTGAGCAATCAGCCCCAGCATTTT; CDR3: CASGGVSNQPQHF
V: TRBV20-1; size: -; D: -; J: TRBJ1-2; DNA: TGCAGTGCTAGGAGGGAATCCAACTATGGCTACACCTTC; CDR3: CSARRESNYGYTF